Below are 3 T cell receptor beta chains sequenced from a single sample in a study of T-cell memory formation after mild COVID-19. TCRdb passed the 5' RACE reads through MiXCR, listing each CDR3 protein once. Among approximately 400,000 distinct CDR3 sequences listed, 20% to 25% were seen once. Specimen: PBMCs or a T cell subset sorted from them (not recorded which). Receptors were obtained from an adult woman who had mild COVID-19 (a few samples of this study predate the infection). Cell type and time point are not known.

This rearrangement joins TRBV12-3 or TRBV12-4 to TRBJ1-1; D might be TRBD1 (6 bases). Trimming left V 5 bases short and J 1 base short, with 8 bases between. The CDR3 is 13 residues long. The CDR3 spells CASSHRANTEAFF. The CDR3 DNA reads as TGTGCCAGCAGTCACAGGGCGAACACTGAAGCTTTCTTT.

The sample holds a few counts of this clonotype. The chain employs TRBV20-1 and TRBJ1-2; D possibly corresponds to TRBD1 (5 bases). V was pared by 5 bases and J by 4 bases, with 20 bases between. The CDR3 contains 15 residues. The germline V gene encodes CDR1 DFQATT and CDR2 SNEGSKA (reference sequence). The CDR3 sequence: CSAATEGRRAYGYTF. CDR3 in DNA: TGCAGTGCTGCTACCGAGGGGCGCAGGGCCTATGGCTACACCTTC.

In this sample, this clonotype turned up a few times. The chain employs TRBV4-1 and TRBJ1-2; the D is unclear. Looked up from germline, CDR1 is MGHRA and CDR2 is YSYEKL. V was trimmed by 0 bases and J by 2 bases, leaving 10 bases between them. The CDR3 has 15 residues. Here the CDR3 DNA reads TGCGCCAGCAGCCAAGATTTCCAACAGAACTATGGCTACACCTTC. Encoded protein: CASSQDFQQNYGYTF.